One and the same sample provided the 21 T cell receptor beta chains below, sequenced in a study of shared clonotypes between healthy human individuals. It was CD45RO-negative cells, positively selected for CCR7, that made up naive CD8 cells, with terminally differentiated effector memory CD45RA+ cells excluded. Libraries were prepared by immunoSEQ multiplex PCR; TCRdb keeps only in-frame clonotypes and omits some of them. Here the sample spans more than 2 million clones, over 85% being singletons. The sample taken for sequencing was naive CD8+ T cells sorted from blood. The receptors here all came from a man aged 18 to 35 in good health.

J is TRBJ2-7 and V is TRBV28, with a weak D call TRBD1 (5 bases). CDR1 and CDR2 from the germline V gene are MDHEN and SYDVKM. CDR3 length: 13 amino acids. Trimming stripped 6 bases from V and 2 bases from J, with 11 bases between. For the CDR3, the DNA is TGTGCCAGCAGACACCAGGGAACCTACGAGCAGTACTTC. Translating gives CASRHQGTYEQYF. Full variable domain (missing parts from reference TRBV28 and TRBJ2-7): DVKVTQSSRYLVKRTGEKVFLECVQDMDHENMFWYRQDPGLGLRLIYFSYDVKMKEKGDIPEGYSVSREKKERFSLILESASTNQTSMYLCASRHQGTYEQYFGPGTRLTVT.

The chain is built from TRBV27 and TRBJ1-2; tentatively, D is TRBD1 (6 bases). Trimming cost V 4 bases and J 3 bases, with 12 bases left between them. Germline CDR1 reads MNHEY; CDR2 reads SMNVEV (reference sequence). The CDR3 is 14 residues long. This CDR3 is CASSSEQGDYGYTF. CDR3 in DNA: TGTGCCAGCAGTTCGGAACAGGGCGACTATGGCTACACCTTC.

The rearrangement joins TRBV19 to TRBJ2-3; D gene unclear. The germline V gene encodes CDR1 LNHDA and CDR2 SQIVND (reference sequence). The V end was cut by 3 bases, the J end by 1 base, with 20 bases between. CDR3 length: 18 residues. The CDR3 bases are TGTGCCAGTAGTATGCCAACGGGTCAGTCAAAACGCACAGATACGCAGTATTTT. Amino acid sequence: CASSMPTGQSKRTDTQYF.

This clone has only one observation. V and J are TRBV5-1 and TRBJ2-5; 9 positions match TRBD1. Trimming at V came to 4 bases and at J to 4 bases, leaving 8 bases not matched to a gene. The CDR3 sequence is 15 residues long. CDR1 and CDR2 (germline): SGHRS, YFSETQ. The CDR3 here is CASSPGTGLAETQYF. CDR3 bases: TGCGCCAGCAGCCCGGGGACAGGGCTAGCAGAGACCCAGTACTTC.

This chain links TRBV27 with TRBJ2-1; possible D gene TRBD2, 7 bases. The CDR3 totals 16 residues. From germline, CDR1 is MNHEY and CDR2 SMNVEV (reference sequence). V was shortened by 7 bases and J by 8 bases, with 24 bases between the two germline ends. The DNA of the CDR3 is TGTGCCAGCAAGGGGTTCTGGGAGGGGGACGGCGATGAGCAGTTCTTC. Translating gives CASKGFWEGDGDEQFF.

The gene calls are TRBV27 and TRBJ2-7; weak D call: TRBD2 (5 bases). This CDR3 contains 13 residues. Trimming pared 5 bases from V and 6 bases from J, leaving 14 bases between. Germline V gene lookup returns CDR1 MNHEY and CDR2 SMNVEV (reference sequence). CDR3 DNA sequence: TGTGCCAGCAGTCTCCATTTAGCGAGCGAGCAGTACTTC. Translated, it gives CASSLHLASEQYF.

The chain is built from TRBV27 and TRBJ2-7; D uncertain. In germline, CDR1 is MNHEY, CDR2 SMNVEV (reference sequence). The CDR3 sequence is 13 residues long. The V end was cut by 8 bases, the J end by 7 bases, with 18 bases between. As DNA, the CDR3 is TGTGCCAGCCGCCTAGGGCCCACTGGGGAGCAGTACTTC. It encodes CASRLGPTGEQYF.

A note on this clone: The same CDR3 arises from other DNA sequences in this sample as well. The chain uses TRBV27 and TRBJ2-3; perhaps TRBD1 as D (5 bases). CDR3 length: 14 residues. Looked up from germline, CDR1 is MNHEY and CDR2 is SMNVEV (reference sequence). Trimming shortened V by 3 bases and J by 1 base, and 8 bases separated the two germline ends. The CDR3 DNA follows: TGTGCCAGCAGTTTTTTAGGGGGCACAGATACGCAGTATTTT. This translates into CASSFLGGTDTQYF.

In nucleotides, the CDR3 is TGTGCCAGCAGCTTAGGGACCCACTCTGGGGCCAACGTCCTGACTTTC. Encoded protein: CASSLGTHSGANVLTF. The chain is built from TRBV7-8 and TRBJ2-6; D ambiguous. Germline CDR1 SGHVS, CDR2 FQNEAQ. Trimming took off 1 base at V and 0 bases at J, with 7 bases between the two ends. CDR3 length: 16 residues.

The CDR3 bases are TGTGCCAGCAGTTTCGAAGGGAGGGGCGAGCAGTACTTC. This gives the protein CASSFEGRGEQYF. The rearrangement links TRBV27 to TRBJ2-7, with 7 nucleotides matching TRBD2. Germline V gene lookup returns CDR1 MNHEY and CDR2 SMNVEV (reference sequence). This CDR3 comprises 13 residues. The ends lost 3 bases at V and 6 bases at J; junction bases unmatched: 5.

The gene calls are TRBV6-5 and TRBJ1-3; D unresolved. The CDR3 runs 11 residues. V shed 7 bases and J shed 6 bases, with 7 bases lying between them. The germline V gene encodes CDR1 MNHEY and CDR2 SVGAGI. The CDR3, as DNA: TGTGCCAGCAAAGGCGAAAACACCATATATTTT. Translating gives CASKGENTIYF.

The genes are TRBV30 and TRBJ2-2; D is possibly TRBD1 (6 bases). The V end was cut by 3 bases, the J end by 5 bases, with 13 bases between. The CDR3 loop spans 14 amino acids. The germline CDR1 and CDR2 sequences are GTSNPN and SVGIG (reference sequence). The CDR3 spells CAWSEQGWTGELFF. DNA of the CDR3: TGTGCCTGGAGCGAGCAGGGGTGGACCGGGGAGCTGTTTTTT.

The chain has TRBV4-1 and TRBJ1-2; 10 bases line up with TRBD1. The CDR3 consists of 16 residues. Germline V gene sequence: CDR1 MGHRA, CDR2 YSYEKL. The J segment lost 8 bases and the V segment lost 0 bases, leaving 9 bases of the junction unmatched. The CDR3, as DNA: TGCGCCAGCAGCCAAGAACCAAGACAGGGGGCTAACGGCTACACCTTC. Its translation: CASSQEPRQGANGYTF.

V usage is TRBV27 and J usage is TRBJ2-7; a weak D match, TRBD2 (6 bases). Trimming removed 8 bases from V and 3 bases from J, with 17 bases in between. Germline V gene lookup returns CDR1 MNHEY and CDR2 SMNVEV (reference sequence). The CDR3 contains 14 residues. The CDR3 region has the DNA TGTGCCAGCGGCCCGGGAGATTGGGGCTACGAGCAGTACTTC. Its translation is CASGPGDWGYEQYF.

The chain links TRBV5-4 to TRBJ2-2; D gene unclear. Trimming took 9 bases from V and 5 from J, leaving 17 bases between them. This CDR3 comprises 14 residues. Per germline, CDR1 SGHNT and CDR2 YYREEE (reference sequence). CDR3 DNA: TGTGCCACCTTTGACTTCGGTGGGACCGGGGAGCTGTTTTTT. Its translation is CATFDFGGTGELFF.

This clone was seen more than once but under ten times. CDR3 sequence (DNA): TGCGCCAGCAGCCAGGGCTGGGGCTCCTACGAGCAGTACTTC. This sequence encodes CASSQGWGSYEQYF. The rearrangement uses TRBV4-1 and TRBJ2-7; no clear D. The V gene's germline CDR1 is MGHRA and CDR2 YSYEKL. Trimming took off 3 bases at V and 0 bases at J, with 9 bases between the two ends. The CDR3 has 14 amino acids.

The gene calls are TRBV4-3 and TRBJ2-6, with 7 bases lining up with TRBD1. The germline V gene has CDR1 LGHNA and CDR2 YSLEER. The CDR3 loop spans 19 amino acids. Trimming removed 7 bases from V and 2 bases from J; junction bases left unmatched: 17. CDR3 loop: CASTPDRTGEDTGANVLTF. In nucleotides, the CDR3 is TGCGCCAGCACCCCCGACAGAACAGGGGAAGATACTGGGGCCAACGTCCTGACTTTC.

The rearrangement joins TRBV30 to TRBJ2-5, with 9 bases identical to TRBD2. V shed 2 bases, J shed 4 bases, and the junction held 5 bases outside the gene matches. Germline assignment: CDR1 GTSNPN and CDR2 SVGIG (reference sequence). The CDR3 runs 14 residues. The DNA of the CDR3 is TGTGCCTGGAGTCCCTCGACTAGCGGAGAGACCCAGTACTTC. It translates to CAWSPSTSGETQYF.

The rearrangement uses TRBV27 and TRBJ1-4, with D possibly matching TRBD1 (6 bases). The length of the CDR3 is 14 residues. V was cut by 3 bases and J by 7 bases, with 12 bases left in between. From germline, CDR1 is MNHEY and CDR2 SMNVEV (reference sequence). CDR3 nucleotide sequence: TGTGCCAGCAGTTTGACGACAGGAGCTGAAAAACTGTTTTTT. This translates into CASSLTTGAEKLFF.

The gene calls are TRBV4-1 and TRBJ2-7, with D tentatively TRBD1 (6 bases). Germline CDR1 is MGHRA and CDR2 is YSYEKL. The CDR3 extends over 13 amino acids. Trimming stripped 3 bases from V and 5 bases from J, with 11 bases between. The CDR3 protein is CASSHTGYHEQYF. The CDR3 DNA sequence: TGCGCCAGCAGCCATACAGGGTACCACGAGCAGTACTTC.

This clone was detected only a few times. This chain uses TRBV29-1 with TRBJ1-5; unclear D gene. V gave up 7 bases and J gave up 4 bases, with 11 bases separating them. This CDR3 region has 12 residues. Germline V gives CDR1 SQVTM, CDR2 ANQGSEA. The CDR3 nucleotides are TGCAGCGCTCGGGCGGGGAATCAGCCCCAGCATTTT. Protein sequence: CSARAGNQPQHF. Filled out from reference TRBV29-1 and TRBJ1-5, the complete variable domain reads SAVISQKPSRDICQRGTSLTIQCQVDSQVTMMFWYRQQPGQSLTLIATANQGSEATYESGFVIDKFPISRPNLTFSTLTVSNMSPEDSSIYLCSARAGNQPQHFGDGTRLSIL.